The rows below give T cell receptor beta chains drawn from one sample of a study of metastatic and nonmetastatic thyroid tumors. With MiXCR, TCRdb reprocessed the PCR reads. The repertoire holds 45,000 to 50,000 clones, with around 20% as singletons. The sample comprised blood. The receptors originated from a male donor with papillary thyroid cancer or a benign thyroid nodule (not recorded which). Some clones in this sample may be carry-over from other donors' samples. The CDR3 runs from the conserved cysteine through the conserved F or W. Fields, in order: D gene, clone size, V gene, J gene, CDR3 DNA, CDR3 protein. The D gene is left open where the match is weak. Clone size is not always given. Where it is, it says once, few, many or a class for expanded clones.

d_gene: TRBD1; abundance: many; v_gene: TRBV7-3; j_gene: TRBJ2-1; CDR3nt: TGTGCCAGCAGCCTGGGGACAGGGAGGAATGAGCAGTTCTTC; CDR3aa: CASSLGTGRNEQFF
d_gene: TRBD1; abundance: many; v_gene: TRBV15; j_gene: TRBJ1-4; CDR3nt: TGTGCCACCAGCAGAGGACAGGGTGAGGAAAAACTGTTTTTT; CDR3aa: CATSRGQGEEKLFF
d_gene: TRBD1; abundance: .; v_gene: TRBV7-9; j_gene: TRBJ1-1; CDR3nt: TGTGCCAGCAGCTTTTGGACAGGTAAGAACACTGAATCTTTCTTT; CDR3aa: CASSFWTGKNTESFF
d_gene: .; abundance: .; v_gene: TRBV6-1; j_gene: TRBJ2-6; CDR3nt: TGTGCCAGCAGTGAAGCGGGGGGTGAGGCCAACGTCCTGACTTTC; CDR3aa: CASSEAGGEANVLTF
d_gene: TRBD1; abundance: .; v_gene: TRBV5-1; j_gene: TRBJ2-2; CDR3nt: TGCGCCAGCAGCTTCGGGACAGGGGGAAACGGGGAGCTGTTTTTT; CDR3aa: CASSFGTGGNGELFF
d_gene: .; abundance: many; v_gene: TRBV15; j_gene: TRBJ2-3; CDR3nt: TGTGCCACCAGCTCCCGGATAGTTAGCACAGATACGCAGTATTTT; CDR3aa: CATSSRIVSTDTQYF
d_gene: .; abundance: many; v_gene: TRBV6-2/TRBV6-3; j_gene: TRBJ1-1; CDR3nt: TGTGCCGGACGGGTCACAGTGAACACTGAAGCTTTCTTT; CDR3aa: CAGRVTVNTEAFF
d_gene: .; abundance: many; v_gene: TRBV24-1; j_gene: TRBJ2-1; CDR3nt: TGTGCCACCAGGGGGCATGGGGGTCTAGGGGAGCAGTTCTTC; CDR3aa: CATRGHGGLGEQFF
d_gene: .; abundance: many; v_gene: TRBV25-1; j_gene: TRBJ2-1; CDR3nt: TGTGCCAGCAGTGACCTTGGGGACGGCAACAATGAGCAGTTCTTC; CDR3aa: CASSDLGDGNNEQFF
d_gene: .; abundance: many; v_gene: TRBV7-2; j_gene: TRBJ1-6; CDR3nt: TGTGCCAGCAGCTTAGGGACGGTAGCTTCTTCACCCCTCCACTTT; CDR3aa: CASSLGTVASSPLHF
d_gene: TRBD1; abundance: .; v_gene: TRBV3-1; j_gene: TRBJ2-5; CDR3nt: TGTGCCAGCAAAAGAAGGACAGGTATTGGGGAGACCCAGTACTTC; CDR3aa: CASKRRTGIGETQYF
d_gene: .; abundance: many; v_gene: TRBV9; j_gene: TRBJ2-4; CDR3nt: TGTGCCAGCAGCGTAGACATAGCCAAAAACATTCAGTACTTC; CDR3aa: CASSVDIAKNIQYF
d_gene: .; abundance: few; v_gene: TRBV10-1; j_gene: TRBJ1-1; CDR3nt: TGCGCCAGCAGTGAGTCCAGGTTGAACACTGAAGCTTTCTTT; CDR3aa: CASSESRLNTEAFF
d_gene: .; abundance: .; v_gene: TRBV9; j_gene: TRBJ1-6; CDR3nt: TGTGCCAGCAGCGTAGACGCAAGCTCCTATAATTCACCCCTCCACTTT; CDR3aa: CASSVDASSYNSPLHF
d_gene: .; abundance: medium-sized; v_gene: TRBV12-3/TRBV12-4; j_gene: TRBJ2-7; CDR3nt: TGTGCCAGCAGTGGGGGAATCGAGCAGTACTTC; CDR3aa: CASSGGIEQYF
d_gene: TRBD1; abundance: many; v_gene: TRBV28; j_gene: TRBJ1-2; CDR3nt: TGTGCCAGCAGTTTATCTGTGACAGGGGGCTCTGGCTACACCTTC; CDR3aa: CASSLSVTGGSGYTF
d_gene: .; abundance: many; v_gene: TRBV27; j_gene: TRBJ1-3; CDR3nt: TGTGCCAGCAGTCCCTCCCCGGGACAACGGAGGCACACCATATATTTT; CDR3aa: CASSPSPGQRRHTIYF
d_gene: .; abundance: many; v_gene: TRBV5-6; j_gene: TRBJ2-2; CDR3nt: TGTGCCAGCAGCGAGGGGGTTTGGATCGGCGGGGAGCTGTTTTTT; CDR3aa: CASSEGVWIGGELFF
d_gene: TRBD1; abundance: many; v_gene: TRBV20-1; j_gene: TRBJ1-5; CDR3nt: TGCAGTGCTAGCGTCAGGGGGCAGGGGAATCAGCCCCAGCATTTT; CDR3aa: CSASVRGQGNQPQHF
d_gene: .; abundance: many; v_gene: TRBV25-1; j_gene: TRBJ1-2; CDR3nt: TGTGCCAGCACCAAAGGGGTGGGGAAAGGCTACACCTTC; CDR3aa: CASTKGVGKGYTF
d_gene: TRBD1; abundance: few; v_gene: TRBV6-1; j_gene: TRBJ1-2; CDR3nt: TGTGCCAGCAGTAGGGACAGGATCAACTATGGCTACACCTTC; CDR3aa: CASSRDRINYGYTF
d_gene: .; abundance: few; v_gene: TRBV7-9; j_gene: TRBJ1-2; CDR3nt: TGTGCCAGCAGCTTAGCGGACGGAGACTACACCTTC; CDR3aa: CASSLADGDYTF
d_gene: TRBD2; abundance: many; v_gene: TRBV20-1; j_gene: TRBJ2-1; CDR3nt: TGCAGTGCTAGAGACACTTGGGGGGGAGGGGAGCAGTTCTTC; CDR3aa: CSARDTWGGGEQFF
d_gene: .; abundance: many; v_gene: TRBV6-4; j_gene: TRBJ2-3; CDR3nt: TGTGCCAGCAGTAGCGGGAGCACAGATACGCAGTATTTT; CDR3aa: CASSSGSTDTQYF
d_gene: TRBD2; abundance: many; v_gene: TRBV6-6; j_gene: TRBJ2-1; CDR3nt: TGTGCCAGCAGTTACTCTACTAGCGGGTACAATGAGCAGTTCTTC; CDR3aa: CASSYSTSGYNEQFF
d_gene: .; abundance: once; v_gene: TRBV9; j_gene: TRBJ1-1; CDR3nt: TGTGCCTGCAGCCCACGAGGGAGCACTGAAGCTTTCTTT; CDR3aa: CACSPRGSTEAFF
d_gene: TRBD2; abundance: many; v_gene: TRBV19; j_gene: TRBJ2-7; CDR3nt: TGTGCCAGTAGTATTCGCCTAGCGGGAGGGCCGTCCCACGAGCAGTACTTC; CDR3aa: CASSIRLAGGPSHEQYF
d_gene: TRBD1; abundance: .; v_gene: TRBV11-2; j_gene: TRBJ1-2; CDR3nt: TGTGCCAGCAGCACCCCGACAGGGGCCGGATCCCATGGCTACACCTTC; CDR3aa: CASSTPTGAGSHGYTF
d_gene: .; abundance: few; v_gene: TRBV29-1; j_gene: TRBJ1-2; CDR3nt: TGCAGCGTTGAAGACCGGCGGCCGTCAGACTATGGCTACACCTTC; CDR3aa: CSVEDRRPSDYGYTF
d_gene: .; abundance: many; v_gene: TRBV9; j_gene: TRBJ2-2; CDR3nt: TGTGCCAGCAGCGTAGCAGAGGGAGTCGGGGAGCTGTTTTTT; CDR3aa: CASSVAEGVGELFF
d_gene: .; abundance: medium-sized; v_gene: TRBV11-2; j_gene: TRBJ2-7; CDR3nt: TGTGCCAGCAGCTTCTTAGCGGACCCCCTCTACTACGAGCAGTACTTC; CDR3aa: CASSFLADPLYYEQYF
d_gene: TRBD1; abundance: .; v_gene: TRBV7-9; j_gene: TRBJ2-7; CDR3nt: TGTGCCAGCAGCCCGGGCGGCAGGGGGAATAACGAGCAGTACTTC; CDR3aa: CASSPGGRGNNEQYF
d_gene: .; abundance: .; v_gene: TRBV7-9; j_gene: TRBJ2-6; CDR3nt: TGTGCCAGCACTTCCAGGTATGGGGCCAACGTCCTGACTTTC; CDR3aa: CASTSRYGANVLTF
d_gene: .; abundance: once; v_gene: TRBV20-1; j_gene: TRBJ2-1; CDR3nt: TGCAGTGCCACCCGGAGAAATTCCTACAATGAGCAGTTCTTC; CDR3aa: CSATRRNSYNEQFF
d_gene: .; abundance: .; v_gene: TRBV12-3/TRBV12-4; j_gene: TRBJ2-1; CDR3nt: TGTGCCAGCAGTTTCACGAGGGACAATGAGCAGTTCTTC; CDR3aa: CASSFTRDNEQFF
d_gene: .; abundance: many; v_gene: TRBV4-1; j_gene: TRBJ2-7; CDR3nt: TGCGCCAGCAATCAGGGCCAAGGGGCCTACGAGCAGTACTTC; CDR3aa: CASNQGQGAYEQYF
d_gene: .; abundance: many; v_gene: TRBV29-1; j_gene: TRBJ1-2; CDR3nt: TGCAGCGTTGAAGATAACCCGTATAGCTACACCTTC; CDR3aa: CSVEDNPYSYTF